These T cell receptor beta chains were read from a single sample in a study of control samples from healthy donors and cancer patients. Sequencing used immunoSEQ multiplex PCR; TCRdb keeps in-frame clones, though not all of them. The table includes some 30,000 clones, around 90% detected once. Input material: formalin-fixed, paraffin-embedded tissue. The receptor set was obtained from a female donor with melanoma. CDR3s include the opening cysteine and the closing phenylalanine or tryptophan. The order of the fields is V gene, clone size, D gene, J gene, CDR3 protein, CDR3 DNA. The D gene is left open where the match is weak. Where a row states a size, it is once, few, many or the class of an expanded clone; other rows omit it.

TRBV11-2,-,-,TRBJ1-1,CASSLEPGPNTEAFF,TGTGCCAGCAGCTTAGAACCGGGGCCTAACACTGAAGCTTTCTTT
TRBV27,-,-,TRBJ1-4,CASKGEKLFF,TGTGCCAGCAAGGGTGAAAAACTGTTTTTT
TRBV7-2,-,-,TRBJ2-5,CASSVGTFQETQYF,TGTGCCAGCAGCGTCGGGACTTTTCAAGAGACCCAGTACTTC
TRBV19,-,TRBD1,TRBJ1-5,CASSPRDRSSNQPQHF,TGTGCCAGTAGTCCCCGGGACAGAAGTAGCAATCAGCCCCAGCATTTT
TRBV10-1,once,-,TRBJ1-1,CASSDGGGEAFF,TGCGCCAGCAGTGACGGGGGCGGTGAAGCTTTCTTT
TRBV19,-,-,TRBJ1-2,CASMRPGTASGYTF,TGTGCCAGTATGAGACCGGGGACGGCGTCCGGCTACACCTTC
TRBV7-9,-,-,TRBJ1-2,CASSTAGNYGYTF,TGTGCCAGCAGTACGGCAGGGAACTATGGCTACACCTTC
TRBV11-3,-,TRBD1,TRBJ2-3,CASSLSGTGGVGQYF,TGTGCCAGCAGCTTATCCGGGACAGGGGGCGTCGGGCAGTATTTT
TRBV27,few,-,TRBJ2-3,CASRGNTLTDTQYF,TGTGCCAGCAGGGGAAATACGCTCACAGATACGCAGTATTTT
TRBV6-2/TRBV6-3,-,-,TRBJ1-2,CASSYSWTGAGYTF,TGTGCCAGCAGTTACTCGTGGACGGGGGCCGGCTACACCTTC
TRBV12-3/TRBV12-4,-,-,TRBJ2-7,CASSSIWGEQYF,TGTGCCAGCAGTTCGATTTGGGGCGAGCAGTACTTC
TRBV5-1,-,TRBD2,TRBJ2-5,CASSLGSLAGGVETQYF,TGCGCCAGCAGCTTGGGGTCGCTAGCGGGAGGGGTTGAGACCCAGTACTTC
TRBV5-6,-,-,TRBJ2-3,CASSLGRIRTDTQYF,TGTGCCAGCAGCTTGGGGCGGATCCGCACAGATACGCAGTATTTT
TRBV5-6,-,-,TRBJ2-1,CASSLTRNEQFF,TGTGCCAGCAGTTTAACTAGGAATGAGCAGTTCTTC
TRBV3-1/TRBV3-2,-,TRBD2,TRBJ2-7,CASSRGRVGQEQYF,TGTGCCAGCAGCAGAGGGAGGGTCGGTCAAGAGCAGTACTTC
TRBV15,-,-,TRBJ2-1,CATSRDGRHEQFF,TGTGCCACCAGCAGAGATGGGCGCCATGAGCAGTTCTTC
TRBV6-5,-,-,TRBJ2-5,CASTKGASTTETQYF,TGTGCCAGCACCAAAGGGGCTAGCACCACCGAGACCCAGTACTTC
TRBV25-1,-,TRBD1,TRBJ1-1,CASSPRQGRRAEAFF,TGTGCCAGCAGTCCAAGACAGGGCCGTCGCGCTGAAGCTTTCTTT
TRBV6-5,-,TRBD1,TRBJ1-3,CASSRQGGHGNTIYF,TGTGCCAGCAGTCGACAGGGAGGACATGGAAACACCATATATTTT
TRBV5-1,once,-,TRBJ1-5,CASSFWPSQPQHF,TGCGCCAGCAGCTTTTGGCCCAGTCAGCCCCAGCATTTT
TRBV5-1,-,-,TRBJ2-3,CASSWDRDSTQYF,TGCGCCAGCAGCTGGGACCGGGACTCAACGCAGTATTTT
TRBV30,-,-,TRBJ2-3,CAWSGLGGGLDTQYF,TGTGCCTGGAGTGGATTGGGAGGAGGCCTAGATACGCAGTATTTT
TRBV9,-,-,TRBJ2-1,CASSVGLAGGSYNEQFF,TGTGCCAGCAGCGTAGGACTAGCAGGGGGGTCCTACAATGAGCAGTTCTTC
TRBV4-1,-,-,TRBJ2-2,CASSQSPGPPGGELFF,TGCGCCAGCAGCCAGTCCCCGGGACCTCCGGGCGGGGAGCTGTTTTTT
TRBV6-5,-,TRBD1,TRBJ2-1,CASSHRGEPYNEQFF,TGTGCCAGCAGTCACAGGGGCGAACCCTACAATGAGCAGTTCTTC
TRBV5-8,-,TRBD1,TRBJ2-5,CASSSWDRVSQETQYF,TGTGCCAGCAGCTCTTGGGACAGGGTCAGTCAAGAGACCCAGTACTTC
TRBV19,-,-,TRBJ1-1,CASSFMNTEAFF,TGTGCCAGTAGTTTTATGAACACTGAAGCTTTCTTT
TRBV7-2,-,-,TRBJ2-1,CASSSDVLEQFF,TGTGCCAGCAGCTCCGACGTCCTAGAGCAGTTCTTC
TRBV2,once,TRBD1,TRBJ1-5,CASRGQDYQPQHF,TGTGCCAGCAGGGGACAGGATTATCAGCCCCAGCATTTT
TRBV27,-,-,TRBJ1-2,CASSPYRVERYFGYTF,TGTGCCAGCAGTCCGTACAGAGTTGAGAGGTATTTTGGCTACACCTTC
TRBV6-5,-,-,TRBJ2-3,CASSAREVSTDTQYF,TGTGCCAGCTCCGCCCGTGAGGTCAGCACAGATACGCAGTATTTT
TRBV19,-,-,TRBJ2-1,CASSMFSSYNEQFF,TGTGCCAGTAGTATGTTTAGCTCCTACAATGAGCAGTTCTTC
TRBV3-1/TRBV3-2,-,TRBD2,TRBJ2-5,CASSQNPSGRETQYF,TGTGCCAGCAGCCAAAATCCTAGCGGGAGAGAGACCCAGTACTTC
TRBV11-2,-,TRBD1,TRBJ2-1,CASSFSRDRGGNEQFF,TGTGCCAGCAGCTTTTCCCGGGACAGGGGAGGGAATGAGCAGTTCTTC
TRBV18,once,TRBD1,TRBJ2-7,CASSPGTGVYEQYF,TGTGCCAGCTCACCTGGGACAGGGGTATACGAGCAGTACTTC
TRBV18,-,-,TRBJ2-1,CASSPPTWDEQFF,TGTGCCAGCTCACCACCGACATGGGATGAGCAGTTCTTC
TRBV2,-,TRBD1,TRBJ1-3,CASSRQGISGNTIYF,TGTGCCAGCAGCAGACAGGGCATCTCTGGAAACACCATATATTTT
TRBV13,-,-,TRBJ2-3,CASSLPASRDTQYF,TGTGCCAGCAGCCTCCCGGCTAGCAGAGATACGCAGTATTTT
TRBV28,-,-,TRBJ1-4,CASSFGPGGNEKLFF,-
TRBV2,-,-,TRBJ1-5,CASSGEAGANQPQHF,TGTGCCAGCAGTGGGGAAGCGGGGGCCAATCAGCCCCAGCATTTT
TRBV20-1,-,TRBD1,TRBJ2-2,CSASLRGHTGELFF,TGCAGTGCTAGTCTCAGGGGGCACACCGGGGAGCTGTTTTTT
TRBV2,-,TRBD1,TRBJ1-5,CASNYGTGDQPQHF,TGTGCCAGCAACTATGGGACAGGGGATCAGCCCCAGCATTTT